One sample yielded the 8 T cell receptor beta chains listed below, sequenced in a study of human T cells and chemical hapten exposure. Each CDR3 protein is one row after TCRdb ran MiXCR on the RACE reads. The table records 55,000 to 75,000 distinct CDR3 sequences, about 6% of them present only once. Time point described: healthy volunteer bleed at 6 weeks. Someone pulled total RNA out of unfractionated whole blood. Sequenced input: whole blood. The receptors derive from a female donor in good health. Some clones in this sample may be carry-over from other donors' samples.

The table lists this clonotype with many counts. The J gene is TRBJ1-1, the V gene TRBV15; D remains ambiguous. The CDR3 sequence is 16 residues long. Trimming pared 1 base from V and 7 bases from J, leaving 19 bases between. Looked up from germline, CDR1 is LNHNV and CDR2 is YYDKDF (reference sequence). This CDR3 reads CATSRGGSVNYFEAFF. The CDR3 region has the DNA TGTGCCACCAGCAGAGGCGGTTCGGTGAATTACTTTGAAGCTTTCTTT.

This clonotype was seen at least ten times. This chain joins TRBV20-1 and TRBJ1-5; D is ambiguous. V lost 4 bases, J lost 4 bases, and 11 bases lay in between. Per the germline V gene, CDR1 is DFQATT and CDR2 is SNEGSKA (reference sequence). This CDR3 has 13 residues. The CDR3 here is CSAIDWENQPQHF. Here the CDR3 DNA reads TGCAGTGCTATAGACTGGGAGAATCAGCCCCAGCATTTT.

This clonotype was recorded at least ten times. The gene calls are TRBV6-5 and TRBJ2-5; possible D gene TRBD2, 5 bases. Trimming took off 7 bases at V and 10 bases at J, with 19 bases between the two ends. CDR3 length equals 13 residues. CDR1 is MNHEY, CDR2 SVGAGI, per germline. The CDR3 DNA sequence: TGTGCCAGCAATCCCGGAGGCTTTGAGGACCAGTACTTC. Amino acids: CASNPGGFEDQYF.

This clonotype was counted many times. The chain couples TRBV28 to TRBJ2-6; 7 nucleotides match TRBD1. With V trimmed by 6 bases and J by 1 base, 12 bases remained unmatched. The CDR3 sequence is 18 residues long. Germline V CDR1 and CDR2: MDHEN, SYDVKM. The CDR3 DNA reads TGTGCCAGCAGCCGCCGACAGGGCGAGGGGTCTGGGGCCAACGTCCTGACTTTC. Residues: CASSRRQGEGSGANVLTF.

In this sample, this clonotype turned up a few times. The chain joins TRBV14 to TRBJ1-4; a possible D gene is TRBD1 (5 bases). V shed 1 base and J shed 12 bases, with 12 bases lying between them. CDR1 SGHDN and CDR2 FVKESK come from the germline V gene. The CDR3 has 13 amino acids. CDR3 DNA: TGTGCCAGCAGCCAAGTTTTAGGGGCTGAACTGTTTTTT. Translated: CASSQVLGAELFF.

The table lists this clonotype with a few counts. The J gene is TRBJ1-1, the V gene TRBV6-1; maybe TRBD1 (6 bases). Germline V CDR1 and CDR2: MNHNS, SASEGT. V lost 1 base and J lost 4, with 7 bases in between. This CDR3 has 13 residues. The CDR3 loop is CASSEEGGTEAFF. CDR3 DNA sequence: TGTGCCAGCAGTGAAGAAGGGGGCACTGAAGCTTTCTTT.

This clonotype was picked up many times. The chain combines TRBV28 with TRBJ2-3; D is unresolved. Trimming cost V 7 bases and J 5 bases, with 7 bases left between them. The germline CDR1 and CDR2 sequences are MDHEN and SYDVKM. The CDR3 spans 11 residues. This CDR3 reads CASTLRDTQYF. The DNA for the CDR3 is TGTGCCAGCACCCTTAGAGATACGCAGTATTTT. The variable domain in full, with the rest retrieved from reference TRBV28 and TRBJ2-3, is DVKVTQSSRYLVKRTGEKVFLECVQDMDHENMFWYRQDPGLGLRLIYFSYDVKMKEKGDIPEGYSVSREKKERFSLILESASTNQTSMYLCASTLRDTQYFGPGTRLTVL.

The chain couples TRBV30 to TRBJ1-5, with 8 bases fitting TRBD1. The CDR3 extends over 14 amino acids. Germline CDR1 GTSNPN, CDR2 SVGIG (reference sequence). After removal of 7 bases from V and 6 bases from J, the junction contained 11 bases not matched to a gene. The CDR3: CASWTGRLRQPQHF. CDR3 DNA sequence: TGTGCCTCATGGACAGGGCGATTACGTCAGCCCCAGCATTTT.